The 8 T cell receptor beta chains in this list originate from one sample, sequenced in a study of cytomegalovirus exposure and HLA in healthy donors. This PCR relied on a set of 60 Vbeta primers and 13 Jbeta primers. Profiling relied on immunoSEQ multiplex PCR, and the TCRdb table lists in-frame clones only, not all of them. The sample lists about 140,000 clones, 88% occurring once. Sequencing was performed on PBMCs. Every receptor here comes from a woman aged 40-49 years in good health and CMV-seronegative.

The V gene is TRBV29-1, the J gene TRBJ2-1; 13 nucleotides match TRBD2. CDR3 length: 15 residues. The germline CDR1 and CDR2 sequences are SQVTM and ANQGSEA. J gave up 5 bases and V 7 bases, and 8 bases lay outside the gene matches. DNA of the CDR3: TGCAGCGCACGCACTAGCGGGAGGGCCAACAATGAGCAGTTCTTC. Translated, it gives CSARTSGRANNEQFF.

The genes are TRBV18 and TRBJ2-2, with a weak D call TRBD1 (5 bases). The CDR3 spans 15 residues. V dropped 5 bases and J dropped 2 bases, with 12 bases sitting between them. CDR1 and CDR2 from the germline V gene are KGHSH and LQKENI. Written as DNA, the CDR3 is TGTGCCAGCTCATCCCGACAGAGCAACACCGGGGAGCTGTTTTTT. Protein: CASSSRQSNTGELFF.

V and J are TRBV7-9 and TRBJ2-7; perhaps TRBD2 as D (6 bases). The CDR3 has 14 residues. CDR1 SEHNR and CDR2 FQNEAQ come from the germline V gene (reference sequence). V was clipped by 5 bases and J by 6 bases, with 17 bases between them. The CDR3 nucleotides read TGTGCCAGCAGCCCGCCGACTAGTTCGCGCGAGCAGTACTTC. Translating gives CASSPPTSSREQYF. Looking up the rest from reference TRBV7-9 and TRBJ2-7 gives the full variable domain: DTGVSQNPRHKITKRGQNVTFRCDPISEHNRLYWYRQTLGQGPEFLTYFQNEAQLEKSRLLSDRFSAERPKGSFSTLEIQRTEQGDSAMYLCASSPPTSSREQYFGPGTRLTVT.

The gene calls are TRBV9 and TRBJ1-2, with TRBD1 as a possible D gene (5 bases). The CDR3 extends over 17 amino acids. From germline, CDR1 is SGDLS and CDR2 YYNGEE. The V end was cut by 0 bases, the J end by 0 bases, with 15 bases between. This CDR3 reads CASSVVPGMVANYGYTF. The CDR3 bases are TGTGCCAGCAGCGTAGTCCCAGGGATGGTCGCTAACTATGGCTACACCTTC.

The chain carries TRBV11-2 and TRBJ2-2; TRBD2 agrees at 10 bases. The CDR3 runs 18 residues. The germline V gene has CDR1 SGHAT and CDR2 FQNNGV. After removal of 5 bases from V and 2 bases from J, the junction contained 11 bases not matched to a gene. CDR3 DNA sequence: TGTGCCAGCAGCCCCCCCTCTAGCGGGAGCGTAAACACCGGGGAGCTGTTTTTT. Translation gives CASSPPSSGSVNTGELFF.

This CDR3 reads CASRSVSNQPQHF. CDR3 DNA: TGTGCCAGTAGGTCAGTGAGCAATCAGCCCCAGCATTTT. V gene TRBV19 combines with J gene TRBJ1-5; D uncertain. V was clipped by 6 bases and J by 1 base, with 7 bases between them. CDR3 size: 13 residues. Germline loops: CDR1 LNHDA, CDR2 SQIVND (reference sequence). Based on the CDR3 plus reference TRBV19 and TRBJ1-5, the full variable domain is DGGITQSPKYLFRKEGQNVTLSCEQNLNHDAMYWYRQDPGQGLRLIYYSQIVNDFQKGDIAEGYSVSREKKESFPLTVTSAQKNPTAFYLCASRSVSNQPQHFGDGTRLSIL.

The chain recombines TRBV6-5 with TRBJ2-1, with unresolved D. The germline V gene has CDR1 MNHEY and CDR2 SVGAGI. This CDR3 comprises 15 residues. The V gene lost 0 bases and the J gene lost 6 bases, with 12 bases spanning the gap. The CDR3 bases are TGTGCCAGCAGTTACTCGATATCTGGGCGCAATGAGCAGTTCTTC. Amino acids: CASSYSISGRNEQFF.

This chain links TRBV7-9 with TRBJ2-7, with a possible D match to TRBD2 (5 bases). Trimming removed 5 bases at V and 2 bases at J, with 10 bases between. This CDR3 has 13 residues. Germline V gene data show CDR1 as SEHNR and CDR2 as FQNEAQ (reference sequence). CDR3: CASSGSVTYEQYF. CDR3 DNA: TGTGCCAGCAGCGGTAGCGTGACCTACGAGCAGTACTTC.